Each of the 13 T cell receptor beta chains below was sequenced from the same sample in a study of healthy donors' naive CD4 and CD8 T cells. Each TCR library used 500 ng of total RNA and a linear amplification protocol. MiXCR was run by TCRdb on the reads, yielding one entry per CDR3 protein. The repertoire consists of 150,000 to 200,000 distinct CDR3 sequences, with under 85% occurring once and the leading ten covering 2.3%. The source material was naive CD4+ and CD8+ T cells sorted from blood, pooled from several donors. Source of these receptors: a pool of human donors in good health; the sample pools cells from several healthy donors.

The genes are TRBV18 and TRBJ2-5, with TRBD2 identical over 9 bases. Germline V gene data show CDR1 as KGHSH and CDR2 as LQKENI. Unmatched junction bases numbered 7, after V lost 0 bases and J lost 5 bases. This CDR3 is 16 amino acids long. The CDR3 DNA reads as TGTGCCAGCTCACCACCCTCAGCGGGAGGAGGGGAGACCCAGTACTTC. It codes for CASSPPSAGGGETQYF.

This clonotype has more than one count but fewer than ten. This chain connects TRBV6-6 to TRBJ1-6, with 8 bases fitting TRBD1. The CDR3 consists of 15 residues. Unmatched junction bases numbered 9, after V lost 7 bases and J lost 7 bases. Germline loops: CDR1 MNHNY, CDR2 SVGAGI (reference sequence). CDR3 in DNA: TGTGCCAGCAAAGCACCGGGACAGGCAAATTCACCCCTCCACTTT. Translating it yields CASKAPGQANSPLHF.

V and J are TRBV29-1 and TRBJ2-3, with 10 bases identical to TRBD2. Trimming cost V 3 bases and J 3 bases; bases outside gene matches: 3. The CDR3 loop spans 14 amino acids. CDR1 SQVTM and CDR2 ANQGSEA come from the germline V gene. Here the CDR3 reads CSVEPSGSTDTQYF. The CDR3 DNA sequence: TGCAGCGTTGAGCCTAGCGGGAGTACAGATACGCAGTATTTT.

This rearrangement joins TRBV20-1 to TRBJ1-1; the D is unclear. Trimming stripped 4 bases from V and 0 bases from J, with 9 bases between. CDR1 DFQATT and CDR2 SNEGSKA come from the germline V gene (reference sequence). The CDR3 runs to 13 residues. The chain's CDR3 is CSATVPLNTEAFF. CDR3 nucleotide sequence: TGCAGTGCTACGGTCCCATTGAACACTGAAGCTTTCTTT.

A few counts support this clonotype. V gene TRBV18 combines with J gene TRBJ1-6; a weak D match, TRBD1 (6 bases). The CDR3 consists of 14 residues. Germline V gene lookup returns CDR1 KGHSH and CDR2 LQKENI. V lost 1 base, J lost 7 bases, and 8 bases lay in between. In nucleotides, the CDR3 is TGTGCCAGCTCACCACAGACAGGCAATTCACCCCTCCACTTT. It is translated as CASSPQTGNSPLHF. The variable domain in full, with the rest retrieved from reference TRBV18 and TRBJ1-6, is NAGVMQNPRHLVRRRGQEARLRCSPMKGHSHVYWYRQLPEEGLKFMVYLQKENIIDESGMPKERFSAEFPKEGPSILRIQQVVRGDSAAYFCASSPQTGNSPLHFGNGTRLTVT.

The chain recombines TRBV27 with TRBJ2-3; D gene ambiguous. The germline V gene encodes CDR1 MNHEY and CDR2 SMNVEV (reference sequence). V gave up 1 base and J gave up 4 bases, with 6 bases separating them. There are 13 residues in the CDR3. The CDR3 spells CASSLLYPDTQYF. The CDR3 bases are TGTGCCAGCAGTTTATTATATCCAGATACGCAGTATTTT.

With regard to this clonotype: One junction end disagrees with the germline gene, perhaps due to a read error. The CDR3 coding sequence is TGCAGCTTCGGCGGTTTGGGTGAGCGGTTCTTC. This encodes CSFGGLGERFF. The chain combines TRBV29-1 with TRBJ2-1; D not certain. This CDR3 contains 11 residues. Germline V gene lookup returns CDR1 SQVTM and CDR2 ANQGSEA.

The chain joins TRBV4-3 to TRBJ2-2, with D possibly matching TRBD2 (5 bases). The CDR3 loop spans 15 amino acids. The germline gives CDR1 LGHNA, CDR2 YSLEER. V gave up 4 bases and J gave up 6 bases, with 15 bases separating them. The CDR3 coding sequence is TGCGCCAGCAGCCCCGCGGGCCGTAGCGCCGGGGAGCTGTTTTTT. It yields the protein CASSPAGRSAGELFF.

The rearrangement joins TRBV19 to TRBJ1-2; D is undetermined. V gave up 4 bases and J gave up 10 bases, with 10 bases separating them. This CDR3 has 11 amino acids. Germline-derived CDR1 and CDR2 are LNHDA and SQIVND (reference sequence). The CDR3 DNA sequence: TGTGCCAGTAGTAAAGAGAGGGACTACACCTTC. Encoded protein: CASSKERDYTF.

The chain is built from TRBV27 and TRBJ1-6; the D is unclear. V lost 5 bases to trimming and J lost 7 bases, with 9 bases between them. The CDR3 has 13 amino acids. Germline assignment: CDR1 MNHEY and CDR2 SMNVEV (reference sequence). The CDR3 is CASSSYSNSPLHF. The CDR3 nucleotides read TGTGCCAGCAGTAGTTACAGCAATTCACCCCTCCACTTT.

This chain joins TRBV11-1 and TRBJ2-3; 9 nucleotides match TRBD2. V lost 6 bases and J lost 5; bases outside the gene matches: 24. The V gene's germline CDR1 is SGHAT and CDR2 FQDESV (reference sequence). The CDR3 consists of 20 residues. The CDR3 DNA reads TGTGCCAGCAGTCCGCTCGCTTGGGCAGGTAGCGGGAGATTTTTAGATACGCAGTATTTT. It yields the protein CASSPLAWAGSGRFLDTQYF.

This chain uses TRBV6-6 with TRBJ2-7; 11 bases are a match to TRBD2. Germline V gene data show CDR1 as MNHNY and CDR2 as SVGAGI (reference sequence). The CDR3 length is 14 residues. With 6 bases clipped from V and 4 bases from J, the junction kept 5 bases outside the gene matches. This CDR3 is CASSWGTSGYEQYV. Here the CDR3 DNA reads TGTGCCAGCAGCTGGGGGACTAGCGGTTACGAGCAGTACGTC.

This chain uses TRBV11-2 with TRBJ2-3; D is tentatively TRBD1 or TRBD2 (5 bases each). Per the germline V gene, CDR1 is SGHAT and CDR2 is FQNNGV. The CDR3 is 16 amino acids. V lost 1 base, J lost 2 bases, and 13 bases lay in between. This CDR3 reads CASSLAGRIHTDTQYF. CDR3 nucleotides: TGTGCCAGCAGCTTAGCGGGACGGATACACACAGATACGCAGTATTTT.